A selection of T cell receptor beta chains follows, all from one sample in a study of T-cell memory formation after mild COVID-19. TCRdb processed the 5' RACE reads anew with MiXCR; each CDR3 protein has one entry. This table has approximately 300,000 distinct CDR3 sequences, about 15% appearing once. The sequencing sample was made of PBMCs or a T cell subset sorted from them (not recorded which). These receptors were obtained from a man younger than 30 who had mild COVID-19 (a few samples of this study predate the infection). Cell type and time point are not known. CDR3s include the opening cysteine and the closing phenylalanine or tryptophan. The D gene is left open where the match is weak. A row's size may be missing; if present it is once, few, many or a size class.

d_gene | j_gene | abundance | v_gene | CDR3aa | CDR3nt
- | TRBJ2-5 | - | TRBV29-1 | CSVDQVEGAETQYF | TGCAGCGTTGATCAGGTGGAAGGGGCAGAGACCCAGTACTTC
TRBD2 | TRBJ2-5 | - | TRBV3-1 | CASSQIAGVQETQYF | TGTGCCAGCAGCCAAATAGCGGGGGTGCAAGAGACCCAGTACTTC
- | TRBJ1-2 | few | TRBV9 | CASSVSGSYGYTF | TGTGCCAGCAGCGTCTCGGGTTCATATGGCTACACCTTC
- | TRBJ2-2 | few | TRBV6-5 | CASSWAPRTGELFF | TGTGCCAGCAGTTGGGCCCCCCGGACCGGGGAGCTGTTTTTT
- | TRBJ1-3 | - | TRBV28 | CASSLPGEVYIYF | TGTGCCAGCAGTCTTCCCGGGGAAGTATACATATATTTT
- | TRBJ1-1 | few | TRBV6-2/TRBV6-3 | CASRRQLLNTEAFF | TGTGCCAGCAGAAGACAGCTCCTGAACACTGAAGCTTTCTTT
- | TRBJ1-5 | few | TRBV28 | CASGARTAPHQPQHF | TGTGCCAGCGGAGCTCGGACAGCCCCTCATCAGCCCCAGCATTTT
- | TRBJ2-1 | - | TRBV18 | CASSPPSYEQFF | TGTGCCAGCTCACCACCGTCCTATGAGCAGTTCTTC
- | TRBJ1-4 | few | TRBV7-2 | CAILPVWGGEKLFF | TGTGCCATCCTGCCTGTTTGGGGGGGCGAAAAACTGTTTTTT
TRBD1 | TRBJ1-5 | - | TRBV12-3/TRBV12-4 | CASSSDRDHQPQHF | TGTGCCAGCAGCTCGGACAGGGACCATCAGCCCCAGCATTTT
- | TRBJ1-1 | few | TRBV18 | CASSPPPGSEAFF | TGTGCCAGCTCACCGCCGCCGGGAAGTGAAGCTTTCTTT
- | TRBJ2-7 | few | TRBV7-9 | CASSFGGPYEQYF | TGTGCCAGCAGCTTTGGGGGCCCTTACGAGCAGTACTTC
TRBD1 | TRBJ1-2 | many | TRBV5-8 | CASSWGDRPNYGYTF | TGTGCCAGCAGCTGGGGGGACAGGCCAAACTATGGCTACACCTTC
TRBD1 | TRBJ2-7 | many | TRBV7-9 | CASSAGTDEQYF | TGTGCCAGCAGCGCTGGGACAGACGAGCAGTACTTC
- | TRBJ2-2 | many | TRBV12-3/TRBV12-4 | CASSLTSPGELFF | TGTGCCAGCAGTCTTACTAGCCCCGGGGAGCTGTTTTTT
TRBD1 | TRBJ2-1 | - | TRBV5-1 | CASSAYRGSNEQFF | TGCGCCAGCAGCGCATACAGGGGAAGCAATGAGCAGTTCTTC
TRBD1 | TRBJ2-3 | few | TRBV5-4 | CASSWTGVDTQYF | TGTGCCAGCAGCTGGACAGGGGTAGATACGCAGTATTTT
- | TRBJ1-3 | - | TRBV25-1 | CAINSGNTIYF | TGTGCCATCAACTCTGGAAACACCATATATTTT
- | TRBJ2-1 | few | TRBV2 | CASSPPEPSSYNEQFF | TGTGCCAGCAGCCCCCCGGAACCAAGCTCCTACAATGAGCAGTTCTTC
- | TRBJ2-3 | - | TRBV20-1 | CSARNGGGDTQYF | TGCAGTGCCCGAAACGGGGGCGGGGATACGCAGTATTTT